This TCR beta chain was recorded in a study of graft-versus-host responses after intestinal transplantation. Study as a whole: Recipients got multivisceral, liver-intestinal, or isolated intestinal transplants. Following induction with anti-thymocyte globulin, all recipients were given tacrolimus and steroids for approximately 3 years. Study-wide findings and caveats: Researchers found GvH clones in recipient marrow, and some showed up first in ileum or blood.

The repertoire was sequenced with immunoSEQ multiplex PCR; TCRdb's copy has only in-frame clones and lacks some. Among approximately 39,000 clones listed, roughly 95% were seen once. This CDR3 is built from 15 residues. This clone has only one observation. The antigen is not known. The chain couples TRBV21-1 to TRBJ2-7; the D segment call TRBD2 is taken from the table without a DNA check. TRBV21-1 is a documented pseudogene. This receptor was obtained from a human donor who was the organ donor for an intestinal transplant. This material consisted of unstimulated CD4+ T cells sorted from spleen or lymph node cells, taken before transplant. CDR3 in amino acids: CASSKFNLSSYEQYF. The CDR3 region has the DNA TGTGCCAGCAGCAAATTTAATCTGAGCTCCTACGAGCAGTACTTC.